This T cell receptor beta chain was captured by sequencing in a study of blood T cells in healthy people across ages. Turning to the study itself: The capture of about one barcoded beta molecule per two T cells was achieved by template switching. Study results and limitations: Calculation of diversity from one million T cells yielded estimates considered to be underestimates.

A second 7 to 11 cycle PCR used barcoded and J-beta primers. Each CDR3 protein is one row after TCRdb ran MiXCR on the 5' RACE reads. The table shows about 500,000 distinct CDR3 sequences, with about 24% occurring only once. In this sample, this clonotype turned up a few times. No antigen is known for it. Germline V gene lookup returns CDR1 MNHNY and CDR2 SVGAGI (reference sequence). This CDR3 region has 16 residues. Another study also made use of these data, one on T cells of mothers and their children. That report notes: There were no persistent microchimeric T cell clones detected.

The receptor's source is a boy aged 5-17 years in good health. The rearrangement links TRBV6-6 to TRBJ2-5; the D gene is possibly TRBD2 (5 bases). The end of the DNA aligns better with TRBJ2-7, so the J call may be wrong. The material sequenced was blood. DNA for the CDR3: TGTGCCAGCAGCTCCGGGATTCTCCCGGCGACCTACGAGCAGTACTTC. This translates into CASSSGILPATYEQYF.